This T cell receptor beta chain was found in a study of blood T cell repertoires in COVID-19. Overall study context: T cells, B-cell-depleted T cells, or PBMCs supplied cDNA or gDNA.

Repertoires were generated with immunoSEQ multiplex PCR, while TCRdb's copy carries only in-frame clones and drops some. The sample contains about 160,000 clones, about 90% of which appear only once. A Seattle source enrolled patients during active infection and followed them longitudinally. The specimen sequenced was peripheral blood. The receptor comes from a man aged 25 to 40 with COVID-19, enrolled during active disease.

CDR3 sequence (DNA): TGTGCCAGCAGCGTACCCCGACAGGGGGCGCGAGGCAATGAGCAGTTCTTC. Protein: CASSVPRQGARGNEQFF. The chain uses TRBV7-9 and TRBJ2-1; 10 nucleotides line up with TRBD1. The CDR3 runs to 17 residues. Trimming removed 5 bases from V and 6 bases from J; junction bases left unmatched: 13. Looked up from germline, CDR1 is SEHNR and CDR2 is FQNEAQ (reference sequence).